This T cell receptor (beta chain) was profiled in a study of blood T cell repertoires in COVID-19. The wider study: Samples of COVID-19 (acute and convalescent) were obtained from the United States, Italy and Spain. The cDNA or gDNA used as material had been derived from T cells, B-cell-depleted T cells, or PBMCs.

Per the study methods: Reference gene primer amplification yielded estimated nucleated cell counts. The protocol was immunoSEQ multiplex PCR, while the TCRdb copy is restricted to in-frame clones and leaves out a portion. V and J calls and clone size follow that table, whereas D and trimming were derived from the DNA. The sample has 95,000 to 150,000 clones; approximately 85% are singletons. V trimming: 3 bases; J trimming: 10 bases; junction bases outside the gene matches: 7. The CDR3 loop spans 15 amino acids. CDR1 is SGHRS, CDR2 YFSETQ, per germline. This clone was recorded a few times. The V gene is TRBV5-1, the J gene TRBJ1-6; 10 bases match TRBD1. The receptor comes from a human donor in a cohort sampled during active COVID-19. The specimen was peripheral blood. CDR3 coding DNA: TGCGCCAGCAGCTCAGGGACAGGGGTTTACTCACCCCTCCACTTT. This sequence encodes CASSSGTGVYSPLHF.